The clone carrying this T cell receptor beta chain was detected only once. The CDR3 is 13 amino acids. Trimming removed 2 bases from V and 8 bases from J, with 10 bases in between. The germline CDR1 and CDR2 sequences are SEHNR and FQNEAQ (reference sequence). The data derive from a study of control samples from healthy donors and cancer patients. Profiling relied on immunoSEQ multiplex PCR, and the TCRdb table lists in-frame clones only, not all of them. The table records 120,000 or so clones, around 87% of them present only once. What was sequenced was PBMCs. The receptor comes from a woman aged 55-75 years with lung cancer. The V call is TRBV7-9, the J call TRBJ1-5, with D unresolved. The CDR3 here is CASSLNPGEPQHF. CDR3 nucleotide sequence: TGTGCCAGCAGCTTAAACCCCGGGGAGCCCCAGCATTTT.